This entry lists 12 T cell receptor beta chains sequenced from one sample in a study of cytomegalovirus exposure and HLA in healthy donors (dated by TCRdb to 2017 to 2019). The protocol used for the library was the immunoSEQ multiplex PCR assay. A mixture of 60 forward primers for TCR Vbeta segments and 13 reverse primers for TCR Jbeta segments was used in the multiplex PCR. TCRdb mirrors the immuneACCESS table, restricted to in-frame sequences. Some clones are absent from its copies; in checked studies, under half trace to an unresolved V gene, and the reason for the others is unknown. This sample is represented by over 90,000 clones; approximately 72% of them were singletons. The top ten clonotypes cover roughly 3.5% of the sample. Sequences were obtained from PBMCs. The receptors here all came from a woman in her forties or fifties in good health and CMV-seronegative.

This clone has more than one count but fewer than ten. The chain couples TRBV5-1 to TRBJ1-1; no reliable D call. V was pared by 4 bases and J by 1 base, with 5 bases between. The CDR3 runs 12 residues. Looked up from germline, CDR1 is SGHRS and CDR2 is YFSETQ. The CDR3 here is CASSTKNTEAFF. For the CDR3, the DNA is TGCGCCAGCAGCACTAAGAACACTGAAGCTTTCTTT.

There are a few counts of this clone. The rearrangement links TRBV12-5 to TRBJ1-5; D possibly corresponds to TRBD1 (6 bases). V was shortened by 1 base and J by 8 bases, with 18 bases between the two germline ends. Germline loops: CDR1 LGHNT, CDR2 FRNRAP. The CDR3 covers 16 residues. CDR3 in amino acids: CASGLGQLQGSEPQHF. DNA of the CDR3: TGTGCTAGTGGTTTGGGACAATTACAGGGATCTGAGCCCCAGCATTTT.

This clone was counted once. V usage is TRBV7-2 and J usage is TRBJ2-2; 7 positions agree with TRBD1. V was pared by 5 bases and J by 5 bases, with 5 bases of the junction left unmatched. The germline V gene encodes CDR1 SGHTA and CDR2 FQGNSA. The CDR3 sequence is 14 residues long. The CDR3 DNA reads TGTGCCAGCAGCCAGGGACAGCGAACCGGGGAGCTGTTTTTT. This codes for CASSQGQRTGELFF.

The rearrangement uses TRBV11-2 and TRBJ2-5; 8 bases are shared with TRBD2. Germline CDR1 SGHAT, CDR2 FQNNGV. Trimming at V came to 0 bases and at J to 4 bases, leaving 16 bases not matched to a gene. The length of the CDR3 is 19 residues. Written as DNA, the CDR3 is TGTGCCAGCAGCTTAGACTCGGTTGGGCTAGCGGGCCACGGAGAGACCCAGTACTTC. Its protein product is CASSLDSVGLAGHGETQYF.

In its sample, this clone was seen a few times. CDR3 coding DNA: TGTGCCAGCAGTTACGAGAGGGACAGTAATTCACCCCTCCACTTT. Protein product: CASSYERDSNSPLHF. V and J are TRBV6-5 and TRBJ1-6; TRBD1 aligns across 7 bases. This CDR3 spans 15 amino acids. Trimming took 2 bases from V and 6 from J; bases not matched to a gene: 4. Per the germline V gene, CDR1 is MNHEY and CDR2 is SVGAGI.

The chain employs TRBV11-2 and TRBJ1-1, with 9 bases aligning to TRBD1. There are 17 residues in the CDR3. Losses at the gene ends were 0 bases for V and 1 base for J; bases not matched to a gene: 6. From germline, CDR1 is SGHAT and CDR2 FQNNGV. The CDR3 loop is CASSLDGTGYSNTEAFF. Here the CDR3 DNA reads TGTGCCAGCAGCTTAGACGGGACAGGGTATTCGAACACTGAAGCTTTCTTT.

The chain combines TRBV7-9 with TRBJ1-2; D gene unclear. The germline V and J ends were trimmed by 8 bases and 4 bases, with 17 bases remaining between them. Germline V CDR1 and CDR2: SEHNR, FQNEAQ (reference sequence). This CDR3 comprises 14 residues. CDR3 coding DNA: TGTGCCAGCCAGATCCGGAGTATCGGCTATGGCTACACCTTC. Residues: CASQIRSIGYGYTF.

The chain is built from TRBV28 and TRBJ1-1; weak D call: TRBD1 (5 bases). The ends were cut back, 3 bases at V and 6 bases at J, with 11 bases in the middle. The CDR3 sequence is 13 residues long. The germline gives CDR1 MDHEN, CDR2 SYDVKM. CDR3 coding DNA: TGTGCCAGCAGTTTTGTACAGGATTCTGAAGCTTTCTTT. Translation gives CASSFVQDSEAFF.

There are a few counts of this clone. This rearrangement joins TRBV7-9 to TRBJ1-1, with TRBD1 identical over 7 bases. This CDR3 spans 12 amino acids. V lost 0 bases, J lost 8 bases, and 0 bases stayed unmatched. Looked up from germline, CDR1 is SEHNR and CDR2 is FQNEAQ (reference sequence). CDR3 in amino acids: CASSLADREAFF. Here the CDR3 DNA reads TGTGCCAGCAGCTTAGCGGACAGGGAAGCTTTCTTT.

This chain links TRBV1 with TRBJ2-3; the table gives TRBD2 as D, unverified against the DNA. TRBV1 is termed a pseudogene. This CDR3 contains 19 residues. CDR3 sequence: CTSSQTRTSGGPSTDTQYF. The DNA of the CDR3 is TGCACCAGCAGCCAGACTCGGACTAGCGGGGGCCCGAGCACAGATACGCAGTATTTT.

This clone was seen a few times. This sequence joins TRBV13 and TRBJ2-5, with 11 nucleotides matching TRBD2. Matching the DNA end better, TRBJ2-7 makes the J call doubtful. CDR1 and CDR2 from the germline V gene are PRHDT and FYEKMQ (reference sequence). The CDR3 spans 16 residues. CDR3 sequence: CASSRTSGFYFDEQYF. The CDR3 nucleotides are TGTGCCAGCAGCAGGACTAGCGGGTTTTATTTCGACGAGCAGTACTTC.

The chain links TRBV18 to TRBJ1-1; D remains ambiguous. The germline gives CDR1 KGHSH, CDR2 LQKENI. V was shortened by 3 bases and J by 2 bases, with 13 bases between the two germline ends. The CDR3 length is 15 residues. In DNA form, the CDR3 reads TGTGCCAGCTCACCTCTAGATTTAGCCAACACTGAAGCTTTCTTT. This gives the protein CASSPLDLANTEAFF.